The 12 T cell receptor beta chains below all came from one sample that was sequenced in a study of cytomegalovirus exposure and HLA in healthy donors. With 60 Vbeta and 13 Jbeta primers, the PCR was carried out. Assay: immunoSEQ multiplex PCR; the TCRdb copy retains only in-frame clones and omits some. The table records roughly 250,000 clones, almost 85% of them present only once. What was sequenced was PBMCs. The source of these receptors is a woman in her thirties or forties in good health and CMV-seropositive.

As regards this clone: The same CDR3 is also encoded by other DNA sequences in this sample. The chain employs TRBV29-1 and TRBJ1-3; D unresolved. Trimming took 2 bases from V and 2 from J, leaving 7 bases between them. The CDR3 contains 13 residues. The germline CDR1 and CDR2 sequences are SQVTM and ANQGSEA. CDR3 DNA sequence: TGCAGCGTTGAATTCCGTACTGGAAACACCATATATTTT. Protein sequence: CSVEFRTGNTIYF.

The chain links TRBV28 to TRBJ1-1, with 7 bases lining up with TRBD1. Germline values: CDR1 MDHEN, CDR2 SYDVKM. This CDR3 region has 19 residues. V was pared by 1 base and J by 0 bases, with 14 bases of the junction left unmatched. DNA for the CDR3: TGTGCCAGCAGTTTATTAATTAACAGGGGCCTATCTATGAACACTGAAGCTTTCTTT. This gives the protein CASSLLINRGLSMNTEAFF.

This sequence joins TRBV29-1 and TRBJ2-2, with 10 positions matching TRBD1. V shed 6 bases, J shed 5 bases, and the junction held 9 bases outside the gene matches. CDR3 length: 15 amino acids. The V gene's germline CDR1 is SQVTM and CDR2 ANQGSEA. The CDR3 DNA sequence: TGCAGCGTCCTGACAGGGGGCTCTGTGACCGGGGAGCTGTTTTTT. This gives the protein CSVLTGGSVTGELFF.

This sequence joins TRBV19 and TRBJ1-2, with D uncertain. Germline lookup yields CDR1 LNHDA and CDR2 SQIVND (reference sequence). This CDR3 region has 11 residues. With 7 bases removed from V and 2 bases from J, the gap between germline ends came to 5 bases. CDR3 in amino acids: CASISNYGYTF. The CDR3 nucleotides read TGTGCCAGTATATCCAACTATGGCTACACCTTC.

This chain joins TRBV9 and TRBJ2-3, with 9 bases matching TRBD2. The CDR3 runs to 16 residues. Germline CDR1 and CDR2: SGDLS and YYNGEE. V trimming: 2 bases; J trimming: 2 bases; junction bases outside the gene matches: 6. CDR3 sequence: CASSVPPSGNTDTQYF. Written as DNA, the CDR3 is TGTGCCAGCAGCGTGCCCCCTAGCGGGAACACAGATACGCAGTATTTT.

The gene calls are TRBV6-5 and TRBJ1-2; D remains unclear. Trimming took off 4 bases at V and 2 bases at J, with 14 bases between the two ends. Germline assignment: CDR1 MNHEY and CDR2 SVGAGI. The CDR3 covers 15 residues. CDR3 in amino acids: CASSSHRQENYGYTF. The CDR3 nucleotides are TGTGCCAGCAGTTCCCATCGGCAGGAAAACTATGGCTACACCTTC.

The rearrangement links TRBV28 to TRBJ1-1; the D gene is possibly TRBD1 (6 bases). With 3 bases removed from V and 5 bases from J, the gap between germline ends came to 7 bases. The CDR3 sequence is 12 residues long. Germline V gene data show CDR1 as MDHEN and CDR2 as SYDVKM. The chain's CDR3 is CASSFQGTEAFF. The CDR3 DNA sequence: TGTGCCAGCAGTTTTCAGGGGACTGAAGCTTTCTTT.

This chain links TRBV5-6 with TRBJ1-1, with 7 positions matching TRBD1. The CDR3 is 13 residues long. Trimming took 4 bases from V and 4 from J; bases not matched to a gene: 4. Germline-derived CDR1 and CDR2 are SGHDT and YYEEEE. CDR3 sequence (DNA): TGTGCCAGCAGCCAGACAGGGAGCACTGAAGCTTTCTTT. Translation: CASSQTGSTEAFF.

This clone showed up just a few times. V gene TRBV5-8 combines with J gene TRBJ2-1, with 8 positions matching TRBD1. V lost 4 bases to trimming and J lost 2 bases; unmatched junction nucleotides: 5. The CDR3 consists of 15 residues. Germline CDR1 reads SGHTS; CDR2 reads YDEGEE. The CDR3 nucleotides read TGTGCCAGCAGCCTGGGACAGGCCACCTACAATGAGCAGTTCTTC. Translation gives CASSLGQATYNEQFF.

The chain uses TRBV7-2 and TRBJ1-4; the match to TRBD1 covers 10 bases. The CDR3 spans 14 residues. Germline trimming cut 5 bases from V and 6 bases from J; bases unmatched to any gene: 3. Looked up from germline, CDR1 is SGHTA and CDR2 is FQGNSA. The chain's CDR3 is CASSRTGGDEKLFF. The CDR3 nucleotides read TGTGCCAGCAGCCGGACAGGGGGGGATGAAAAACTGTTTTTT.

The genes are TRBV29-1 and TRBJ2-2; TRBD2 agrees at 12 bases. Germline V CDR1 and CDR2: SQVTM, ANQGSEA. V was pared by 3 bases and J by 6 bases, with 5 bases of the junction left unmatched. The length of the CDR3 is 15 residues. In DNA form, the CDR3 reads TGCAGCGTTGATAGGGCTAGCGGGAGGGCCGGGGAGCTGTTTTTT. Encoded protein: CSVDRASGRAGELFF.

The V and J genes are TRBV7-2 and TRBJ1-2, with a possible D match to TRBD1 (5 bases). V lost 6 bases, J lost 1 base, and 15 bases lay in between. Germline V gene lookup returns CDR1 SGHTA and CDR2 FQGNSA. CDR3 length: 15 amino acids. The CDR3 protein is CASRPSTDYNYGYTF. In nucleotides, the CDR3 is TGTGCCAGCAGACCCTCGACAGATTATAACTATGGCTACACCTTC.